This T cell receptor (beta chain) was identified during a study of somatic mutations in cytotoxic T cells in rheumatoid arthritis. Study background: Certain V beta antibody-stained T-cell populations, V beta1+ cells sequenced for TCRB among them, were flow-sorted to nearly 100% purity.

Points on this clone: Its antigen is unknown.

Per the germline V gene, CDR1 is GTSNPN and CDR2 is SVGIG (reference sequence). The CDR3 runs to 11 residues. V was trimmed by 5 bases and J by 6 bases, leaving 9 bases between them. Overall study results and limits: Significant differences in CD8+ T-cell clonality were not found between rheumatoid arthritis patients and healthy controls (age-matched). A single CD8+ clone exceeded 20% of CD8+ cells in about an eighth of the 65 patients.

Produced via immunoSEQ multiplex PCR; TCRdb's table is partial and in-frame only. The sample includes more than 15,000 clones, less than 75% of them seen just once. The V and J genes are TRBV30 and TRBJ2-3; no clear D gene. The sequenced sample consisted of CD8+ T cells sorted from blood. The sequence derives from a woman aged 55-69 years in good health. In nucleotides, the CDR3 is TGTGCCTGGTCTGAGGAGGATACGCAGTATTTT. Residues: CAWSEEDTQYF. Filled out from reference TRBV30 and TRBJ2-3, the complete variable domain reads SQTIHQWPATLVQPVGSPLSLECTVEGTSNPNLYWYRQAAGRGLQLLFYSVGIGQISSEVPQNLSASRPQDRQFILSSKKLLLSDSGFYLCAWSEEDTQYFGPGTRLTVL.